The subject of this entry is one T cell receptor beta chain. Which cohort a participant joined came from the clinical history participants gave. Trimming took 4 bases from V and 3 from J, leaving 20 bases between them. The CDR3 has 17 amino acids. Per germline, CDR1 KGHDR and CDR2 SFDVKD. The data were produced by immunoSEQ multiplex PCR, yet TCRdb's version contains in-frame clones alone and is incomplete. This table holds under 200,000 clones, about 90% found once. This entry is derived from a study of blood T cell repertoires in COVID-19. Study at large: From the United States, Italy and Spain came samples of acute and convalescent COVID-19. In each case, the material was cDNA or gDNA derived from T cells, B-cell-depleted T cells, or PBMCs.

This chain uses TRBV24-1 with TRBJ2-5; D possibly corresponds to TRBD2 (5 bases). Sequencing used PBMCs or T cells enriched from blood (not recorded which). This clonotype was sampled from a woman aged 18-30 years who had recovered from COVID-19. CDR3 DNA: TGTGCCACCAGTGAGACTCCGGGCCTCACCGGGGAAGAGACCCAGTACTTC. This sequence encodes CATSETPGLTGEETQYF.